This T cell receptor (beta chain) comes out of a study of cytomegalovirus exposure and HLA in healthy donors. Study results and limitations: Most of the CMV-associated TCR beta chains (in a later analysis) appeared to be HLA-restricted.

CDR1 is LNHDA, CDR2 SQIVND, per germline (reference sequence). V shed 3 bases and J shed 7 bases, with 4 bases lying between them. The CDR3 runs 11 residues. A word on this clone: Its antigen is not known.

PCR amplification relied on 60 Vbeta primers (plus 13 Jbeta primers). Repertoires were generated with immunoSEQ multiplex PCR, while TCRdb's copy carries only in-frame clones and drops some. The repertoire has around 120,000 clones, 81% of them found once; the top ten carry 0.55% to 0.75%. The gene calls are TRBV19 and TRBJ2-1; no reliable D call. The sample was PBMCs. The sequence derives from a man in his late teens or twenties in good health and CMV-seronegative. The CDR3, as DNA: TGTGCCAGTAGTATTCAGAATGAGCAGTTCTTC. Amino acids: CASSIQNEQFF.